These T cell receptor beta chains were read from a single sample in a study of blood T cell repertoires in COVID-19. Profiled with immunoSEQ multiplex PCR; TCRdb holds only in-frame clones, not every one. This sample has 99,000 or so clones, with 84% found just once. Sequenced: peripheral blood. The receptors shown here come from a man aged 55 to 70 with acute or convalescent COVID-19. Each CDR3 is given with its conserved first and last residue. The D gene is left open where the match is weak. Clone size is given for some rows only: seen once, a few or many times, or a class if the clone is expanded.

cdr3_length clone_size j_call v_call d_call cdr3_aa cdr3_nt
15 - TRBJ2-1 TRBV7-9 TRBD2 CASSKTGLVHNEQFF TGTGCCAGCAGCAAAACGGGACTAGTCCACAATGAGCAGTTCTTC
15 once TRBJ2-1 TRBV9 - CASSVEVTSRGEQFF TGTGCCAGCAGCGTAGAGGTGACTAGCAGGGGTGAGCAGTTCTTC
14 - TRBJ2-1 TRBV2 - CASTSTVAGGEQFF TGTGCCAGCACGTCGACAGTCGCAGGCGGTGAGCAGTTCTTC
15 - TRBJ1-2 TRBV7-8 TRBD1 CASSYGQGAPYGYTF TGTGCCAGCAGCTACGGACAGGGCGCACCCTATGGCTACACCTTC
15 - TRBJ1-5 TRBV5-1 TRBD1 CASSLDGTGDQPQHF TGCGCCAGCAGCTTAGACGGGACAGGTGATCAGCCCCAGCATTTT
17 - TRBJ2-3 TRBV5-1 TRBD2 CASSLQGLAGAADTQYF TGCGCCAGCAGCTTGCAGGGACTAGCGGGAGCCGCAGATACGCAGTATTTT
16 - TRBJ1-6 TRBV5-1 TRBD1 CASSLYGQEVDSPLHF TGCGCCAGCAGCTTGTACGGACAGGAAGTGGATTCACCCCTCCACTTT
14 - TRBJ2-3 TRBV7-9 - CAGRERVGTDTQYF TGTGCCGGAAGGGAGCGAGTGGGCACAGATACGCAGTATTTT
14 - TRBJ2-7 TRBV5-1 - CASSLRGSHYEQYF TGCGCCAGCAGCTTGAGGGGGAGTCACTACGAGCAGTACTTC
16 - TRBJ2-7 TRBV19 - CASSIVGGGATYEQYF TGTGCCAGTAGTATAGTCGGCGGCGGGGCAACCTACGAGCAGTACTTC
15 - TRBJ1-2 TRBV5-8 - CASSAPDRINYGYTF TGTGCCAGCAGCGCCCCCGACAGAATAAACTATGGCTACACCTTC
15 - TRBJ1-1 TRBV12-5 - CASGLHTGTHTEAFF TGTGCTAGTGGTCTACATACCGGGACACACACTGAAGCTTTCTTT
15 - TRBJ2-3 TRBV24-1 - CATSPLRGATDTQYF TGTGCCACCTCCCCCCTCAGGGGGGCCACAGATACGCAGTATTTT
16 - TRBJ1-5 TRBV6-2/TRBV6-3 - CASSYAPDRQNQPQHF TGTGCCAGCAGTTACGCCCCGGACAGACAAAATCAGCCCCAGCATTTT
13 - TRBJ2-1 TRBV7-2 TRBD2 CASSFRTSSEQFF TGTGCCAGCAGCTTCCGGACTAGTAGTGAGCAGTTCTTC
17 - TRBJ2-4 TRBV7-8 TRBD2 CASSPRGTSVAKNIQYF TGTGCCAGCAGCCCAAGGGGGACTAGTGTGGCCAAAAACATTCAGTACTTC
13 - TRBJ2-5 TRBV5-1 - CASSSGTEETQYF TGCGCCAGCAGCTCCGGAACAGAAGAGACCCAGTACTTC